A single T cell receptor (beta chain) is shown here with its context. Clones were read by immunoSEQ multiplex PCR, and TCRdb kept only the in-frame ones, dropping some. The sample shows 200,000 to 250,000 clones, roughly 90% of them seen only once. Those who participated ranged in age from 18 to 89 years and resided in about two dozen US areas. This record comes from a study of blood T cell repertoires in COVID-19. Trimming shortened V by 3 bases and J by 3 bases, and 15 bases separated the two germline ends. Per germline, CDR1 LNHNV and CDR2 YYDKDF (reference sequence). The CDR3 has 16 residues. The receptor was isolated from a man aged 25-45 years who had been exposed to COVID-19. The sample consisted of PBMCs or T cells enriched from blood (not recorded which). The chain carries TRBV15 and TRBJ1-5; tentatively, D is TRBD1 (6 bases). The CDR3 coding sequence is TGTGCCACCAGCAGCGGAGAACAGGGATACAATCAGCCCCAGCATTTT. Amino acids: CATSSGEQGYNQPQHF.